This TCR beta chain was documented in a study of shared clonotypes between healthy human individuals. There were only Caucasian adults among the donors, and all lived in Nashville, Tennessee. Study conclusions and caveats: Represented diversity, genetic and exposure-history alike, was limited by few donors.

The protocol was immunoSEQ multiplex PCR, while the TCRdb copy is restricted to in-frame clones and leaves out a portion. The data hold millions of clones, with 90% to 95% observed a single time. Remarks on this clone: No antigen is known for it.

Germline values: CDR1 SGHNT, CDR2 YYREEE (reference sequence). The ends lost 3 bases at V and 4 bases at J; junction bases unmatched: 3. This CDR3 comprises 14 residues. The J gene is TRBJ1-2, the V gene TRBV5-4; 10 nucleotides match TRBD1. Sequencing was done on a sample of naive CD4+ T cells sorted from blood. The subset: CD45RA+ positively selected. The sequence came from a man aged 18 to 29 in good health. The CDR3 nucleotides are TGTGCCAGCAGCTACCGGACAGGGGGCTATGGCTACACCTTC. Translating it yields CASSYRTGGYGYTF.